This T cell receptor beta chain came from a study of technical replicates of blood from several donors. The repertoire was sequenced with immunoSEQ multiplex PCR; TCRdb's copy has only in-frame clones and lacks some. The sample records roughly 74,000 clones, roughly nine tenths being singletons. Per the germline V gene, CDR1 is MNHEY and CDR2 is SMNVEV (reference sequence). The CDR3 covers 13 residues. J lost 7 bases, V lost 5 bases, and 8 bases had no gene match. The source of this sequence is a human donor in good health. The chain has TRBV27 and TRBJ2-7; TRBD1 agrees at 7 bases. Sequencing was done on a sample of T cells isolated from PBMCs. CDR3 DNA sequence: TGTGCCAGCAGTCTCACGACAGGGCGGGAGCAGTACTTC. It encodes CASSLTTGREQYF.